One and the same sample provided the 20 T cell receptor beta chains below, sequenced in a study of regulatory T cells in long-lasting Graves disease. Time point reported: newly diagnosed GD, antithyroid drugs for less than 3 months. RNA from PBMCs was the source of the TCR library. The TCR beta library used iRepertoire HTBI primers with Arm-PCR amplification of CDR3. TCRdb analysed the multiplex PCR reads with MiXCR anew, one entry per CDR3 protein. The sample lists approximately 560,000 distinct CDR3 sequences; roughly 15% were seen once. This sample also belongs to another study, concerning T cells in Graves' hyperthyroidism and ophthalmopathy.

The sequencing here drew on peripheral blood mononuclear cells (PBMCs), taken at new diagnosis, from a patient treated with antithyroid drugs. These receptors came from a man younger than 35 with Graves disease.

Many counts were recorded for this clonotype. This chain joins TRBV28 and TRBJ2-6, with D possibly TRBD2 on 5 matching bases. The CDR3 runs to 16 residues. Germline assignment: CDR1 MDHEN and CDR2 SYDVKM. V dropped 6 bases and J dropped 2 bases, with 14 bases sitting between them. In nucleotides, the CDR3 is TGTGCCAGCAGCCCCCGGGGATGGGCTGGGGCCAACGTCCTGACTTTC. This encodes CASSPRGWAGANVLTF.

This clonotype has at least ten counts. The CDR3 nucleotides are TGTGCCAGCAGTTTTTTAGCGGGACGGGGGGTGGATACGCAGTATTTT. Its protein product is CASSFLAGRGVDTQYF. The chain links TRBV12-3 or TRBV12-4 to TRBJ2-3, with TRBD2 matching over 8 bases. V was pared by 3 bases and J by 6 bases, with 11 bases of the junction left unmatched. This CDR3 has 16 residues.

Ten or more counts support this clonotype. The CDR3 region has the DNA TGTGCCACCAGCTCGGAGGGGCGGGACTACGAGCAGTACTTC. It translates to CATSSEGRDYEQYF. V usage is TRBV15 and J usage is TRBJ2-7; maybe TRBD2 (6 bases). Germline V CDR1 and CDR2: LNHNV, YYDKDF (reference sequence). V lost 5 bases and J lost 3, with 14 bases in between. The CDR3 has 14 amino acids.

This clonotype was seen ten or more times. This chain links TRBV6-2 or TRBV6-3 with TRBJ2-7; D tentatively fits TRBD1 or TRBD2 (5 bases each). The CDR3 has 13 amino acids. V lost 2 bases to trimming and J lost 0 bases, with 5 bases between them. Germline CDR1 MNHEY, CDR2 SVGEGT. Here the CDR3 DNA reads TGTGCCAGCAGTTACGGGGGCTCCTACGAGCAGTACTTC. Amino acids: CASSYGGSYEQYF.

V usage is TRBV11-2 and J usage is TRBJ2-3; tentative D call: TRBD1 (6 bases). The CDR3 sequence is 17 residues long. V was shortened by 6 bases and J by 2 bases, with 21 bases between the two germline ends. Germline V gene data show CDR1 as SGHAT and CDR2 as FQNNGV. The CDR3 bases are TGTGCCAGCAGAACTCCGGGCAGGGGATTACACACAGATACGCAGTATTTT. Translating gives CASRTPGRGLHTDTQYF.

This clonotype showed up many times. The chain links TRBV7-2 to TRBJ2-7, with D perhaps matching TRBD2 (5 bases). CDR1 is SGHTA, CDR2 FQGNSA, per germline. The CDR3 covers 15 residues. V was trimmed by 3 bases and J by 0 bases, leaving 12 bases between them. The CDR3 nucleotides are TGTGCCAGCAGCTTGAGCGGCATAGTCTCCTACGAGCAGTACTTC. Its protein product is CASSLSGIVSYEQYF.

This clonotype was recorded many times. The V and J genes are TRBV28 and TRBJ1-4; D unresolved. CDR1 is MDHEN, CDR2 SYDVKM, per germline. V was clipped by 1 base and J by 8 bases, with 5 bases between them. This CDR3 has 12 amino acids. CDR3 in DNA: TGTGCCAGCAGTTTATTGACGGAAAAACTGTTTTTT. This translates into CASSLLTEKLFF.

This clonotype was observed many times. CDR3 region: CAWSPGDRAGQPQHF. CDR3 nucleotide sequence: TGTGCCTGGAGCCCGGGGGACAGGGCAGGGCAGCCCCAGCATTTT. The chain combines TRBV30 with TRBJ1-5; TRBD1 matches 9 bases. V lost 3 bases to trimming and J lost 7 bases; unmatched junction nucleotides: 10. Germline CDR1 GTSNPN, CDR2 SVGIG (reference sequence). This CDR3 region has 15 residues.

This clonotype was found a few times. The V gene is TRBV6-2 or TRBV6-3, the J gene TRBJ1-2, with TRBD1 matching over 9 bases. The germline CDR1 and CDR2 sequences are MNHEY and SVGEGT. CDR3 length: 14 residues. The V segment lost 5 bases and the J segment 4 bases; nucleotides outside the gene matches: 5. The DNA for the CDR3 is TGTGCCAGCAGTCGGGGACAGGGCACCTATGGCTACACCTTC. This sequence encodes CASSRGQGTYGYTF.

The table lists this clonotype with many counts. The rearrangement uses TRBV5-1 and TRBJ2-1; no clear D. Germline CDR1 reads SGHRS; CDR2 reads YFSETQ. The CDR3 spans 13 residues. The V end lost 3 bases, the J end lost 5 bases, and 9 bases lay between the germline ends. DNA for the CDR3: TGCGCCAGCAGCTCTGCGGTAAACAATGAGCAGTTCTTC. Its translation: CASSSAVNNEQFF.

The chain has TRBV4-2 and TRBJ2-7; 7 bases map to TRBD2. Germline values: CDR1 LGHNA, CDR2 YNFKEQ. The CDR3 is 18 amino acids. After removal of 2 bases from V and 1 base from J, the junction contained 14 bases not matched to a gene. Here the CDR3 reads CASSQTTGPSGFSYEQYF. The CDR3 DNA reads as TGTGCCAGCAGCCAAACTACCGGGCCTAGCGGTTTTTCCTACGAGCAGTACTTC.

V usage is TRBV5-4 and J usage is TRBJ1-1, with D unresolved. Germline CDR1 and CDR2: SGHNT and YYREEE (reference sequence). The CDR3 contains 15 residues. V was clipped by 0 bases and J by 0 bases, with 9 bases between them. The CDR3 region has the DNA TGTGCCAGCAGCTTGGGTCAGGCTTTGAACACTGAAGCTTTCTTT. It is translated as CASSLGQALNTEAFF.

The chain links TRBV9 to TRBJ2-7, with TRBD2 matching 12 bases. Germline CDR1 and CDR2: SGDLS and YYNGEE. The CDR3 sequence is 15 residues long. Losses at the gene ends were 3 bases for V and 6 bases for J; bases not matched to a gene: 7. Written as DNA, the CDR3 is TGTGCCAGCAGCGCACGGGGACTAGCGGGCGGCGAGCAGTACTTC. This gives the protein CASSARGLAGGEQYF.

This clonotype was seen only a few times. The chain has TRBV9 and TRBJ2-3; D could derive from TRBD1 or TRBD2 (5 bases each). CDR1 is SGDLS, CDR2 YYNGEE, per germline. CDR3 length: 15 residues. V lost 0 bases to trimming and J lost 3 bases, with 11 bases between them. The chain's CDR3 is CASSVDGDLTDTQYF. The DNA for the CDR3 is TGTGCCAGCAGCGTAGACGGGGACCTTACAGATACGCAGTATTTT.

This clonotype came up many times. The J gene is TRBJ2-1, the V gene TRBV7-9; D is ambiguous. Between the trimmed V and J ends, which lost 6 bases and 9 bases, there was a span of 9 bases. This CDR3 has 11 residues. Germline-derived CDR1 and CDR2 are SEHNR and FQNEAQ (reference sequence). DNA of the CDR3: TGTGCCAGCAGTAAGGTGATTGAGCAGTTCTTC. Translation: CASSKVIEQFF.

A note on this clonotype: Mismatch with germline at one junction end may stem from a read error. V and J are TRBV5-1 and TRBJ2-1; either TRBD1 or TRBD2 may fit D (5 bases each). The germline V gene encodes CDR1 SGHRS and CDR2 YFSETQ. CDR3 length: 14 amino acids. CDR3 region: CAGSLGRSYNEQFF. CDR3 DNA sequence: TGCGCCGGCAGCTTGGGACGATCATACAATGAGCAGTTCTTC.

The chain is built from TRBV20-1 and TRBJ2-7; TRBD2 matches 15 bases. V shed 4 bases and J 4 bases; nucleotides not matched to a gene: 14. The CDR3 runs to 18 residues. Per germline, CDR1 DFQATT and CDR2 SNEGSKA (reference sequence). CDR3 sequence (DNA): TGCAGTGCTAAAATTTCCGGGACTAGCGGGAGGAGGAGGTACGAGCAGTACTTC. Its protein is CSAKISGTSGRRRYEQYF.

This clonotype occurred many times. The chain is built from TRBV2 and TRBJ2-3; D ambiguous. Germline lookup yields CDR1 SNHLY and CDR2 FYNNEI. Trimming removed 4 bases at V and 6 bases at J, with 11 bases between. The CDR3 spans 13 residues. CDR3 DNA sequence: TGTGCCAGCAGTGCACCTACAAGGGATACGCAGTATTTT. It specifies CASSAPTRDTQYF. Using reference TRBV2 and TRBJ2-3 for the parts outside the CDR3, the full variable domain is EPEVTQTPSHQVTQMGQEVILRCVPISNHLYFYWYRQILGQKVEFLVSFYNNEISEKSEIFDDQFSVERPDGSNFTLKIRSTKLEDSAMYFCASSAPTRDTQYFGPGTRLTVL.

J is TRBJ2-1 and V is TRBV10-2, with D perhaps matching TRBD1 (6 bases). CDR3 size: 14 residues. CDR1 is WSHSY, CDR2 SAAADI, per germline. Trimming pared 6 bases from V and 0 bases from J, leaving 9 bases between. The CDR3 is CASRETGSYNEQFF. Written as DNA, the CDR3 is TGCGCCAGCAGGGAGACAGGCTCCTACAATGAGCAGTTCTTC.

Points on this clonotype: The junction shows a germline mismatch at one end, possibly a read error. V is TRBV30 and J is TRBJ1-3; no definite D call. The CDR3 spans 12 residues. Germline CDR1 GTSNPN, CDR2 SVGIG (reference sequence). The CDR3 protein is CAWSVDGNTVYF. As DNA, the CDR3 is TGTGCCTGGAGTGTAGATGGAAACACCGTATATTTT. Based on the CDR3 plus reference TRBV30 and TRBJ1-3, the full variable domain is SQTIHQWPATLVQPVGSPLSLECTVEGTSNPNLYWYRQAAGRGLQLLFYSVGIGQISSEVPQNLSASRPQDRQFILSSKKLLLSDSGFYLCAWSVDGNTVYFGEGSWLTVV.